Shown below are 19 T cell receptor beta chains from a single sample sequenced in a study of T cell repertoires in cytomegalovirus infection. MiXCR was run by TCRdb on the reads, yielding one entry per CDR3 protein. The repertoire holds about 230,000 distinct CDR3 sequences, with over 20% as singletons. Source material: CD8+ T cells from PBMCs. These receptors originate from a human donor in good health (CMV status not recorded). Some clones in this sample may be carry-over from other donors' samples.

Of note for this clonotype: A much larger clone sits a single nucleotide away, making a read error possible. This chain links TRBV24-1 with TRBJ2-3; TRBD1 matches 10 bases. Trimming removed 6 bases from V and 2 bases from J; junction bases left unmatched: 4. Germline loops: CDR1 KGHDR, CDR2 SFDVKD. The CDR3 extends over 15 amino acids. In DNA form, the CDR3 reads TGTGCCACCAGTCCGGGACAGGGGTTCACAGATACGCAGTATTTT. Protein: CATSPGQGFTDTQYF.

This clonotype was detected only a few times. CDR3 bases: TGTGCCAGCAGCTTGTGGTCGGGGGGGGAGGAGACCCAGTACTTC. Translated: CASSLWSGGEETQYF. This chain uses TRBV5-4 with TRBJ2-5, with 8 bases identical to TRBD2. From germline, CDR1 is SGHNT and CDR2 YYREEE (reference sequence). V was clipped by 1 base and J by 5 bases; unmatched bases: 7. This CDR3 comprises 15 residues.

Here the CDR3 DNA reads TGTGCCAGCGGCTTCTACGAGCAGTACTTC. It is translated as CASGFYEQYF. The chain employs TRBV27 and TRBJ2-7; D unclear. This CDR3 spans 10 amino acids. Trimming stripped 8 bases from V and 3 bases from J, with 5 bases between. Germline lookup yields CDR1 MNHEY and CDR2 SMNVEV (reference sequence).

The genes are TRBV29-1 and TRBJ1-1; D ambiguous. Germline lookup yields CDR1 SQVTM and CDR2 ANQGSEA. Deletions cut 4 bases from V and 6 bases from J, with 9 bases between. The CDR3 sequence is 11 residues long. The CDR3 region has the DNA TGCAGCGTTGTTATCTCCGCTGAAGCTTTCTTT. It encodes CSVVISAEAFF.

A few counts support this clonotype. The chain couples TRBV4-1 to TRBJ1-1; perhaps TRBD1 as D (5 bases). V dropped 4 bases and J dropped 1 base, with 10 bases sitting between them. Germline CDR1 reads MGHRA; CDR2 reads YSYEKL. CDR3 size: 14 residues. The CDR3 loop reads CASSPRGTNTEAFF. In DNA, the CDR3 is TGCGCCAGCAGCCCCCGGGGGACGAACACTGAAGCTTTCTTT.

This sequence joins TRBV12-3 or TRBV12-4 and TRBJ1-5; possibly TRBD1 for D (5 bases). The CDR3 has 17 residues. The V gene lost 0 bases and the J gene lost 1 base, with 13 bases spanning the gap. In DNA, the CDR3 is TGTGCCAGCAGTTTAGCGCTGAGGGGAGGGAGCAATCAGCCCCAGCATTTT. Residues: CASSLALRGGSNQPQHF.

This clonotype appeared many times. The chain employs TRBV11-3 and TRBJ2-3; no definite D call. The CDR3 has 13 amino acids. V lost 3 bases and J lost 4, with 8 bases in between. Germline V gene lookup returns CDR1 SGHNT and CDR2 YENEEA. The CDR3, as DNA: TGTGCCAGCAGCTTTAGCTTCTCAGATACGCAGTATTTT. It is translated as CASSFSFSDTQYF. Supplemented by reference TRBV11-3 and TRBJ2-3, the full variable domain reads EAGVVQSPRYKIIEKKQPVAFWCNPISGHNTLYWYLQNLGQGPELLIRYENEEAVDDSQLPKDRFSAERLKGVDSTLKIQPAELGDSAVYLCASSFSFSDTQYFGPGTRLTVL.

The chain carries TRBV20-1 and TRBJ2-7; weak D call: TRBD2 (6 bases). This CDR3 comprises 12 residues. Per the germline V gene, CDR1 is DFQATT and CDR2 is SNEGSKA (reference sequence). The ends were cut back, 2 bases at V and 6 bases at J, with 11 bases in the middle. CDR3 amino acids: CSARRAGFEQYF. The CDR3 region has the DNA TGCAGTGCTAGAAGGGCGGGGTTCGAGCAGTACTTC.

This clonotype was observed at least ten times. The chain recombines TRBV28 with TRBJ2-3; D ambiguous. V dropped 7 bases and J dropped 0 bases, with 17 bases sitting between them. The CDR3 has 16 residues. Germline CDR1 and CDR2: MDHEN and SYDVKM. The CDR3 coding sequence is TGTGCCAGCACCCCGCTTCGACGGGCTAGCACAGATACGCAGTATTTT. Its protein product is CASTPLRRASTDTQYF.

The chain uses TRBV12-5 and TRBJ1-4; no clear D. Trimming took off 2 bases at V and 6 bases at J, with 16 bases between the two ends. From germline, CDR1 is LGHNT and CDR2 FRNRAP. CDR3 length equals 16 residues. CDR3 sequence: CASGLFSLRYDEKLFF. DNA for the CDR3: TGTGCTAGTGGTTTGTTTTCCCTCCGTTATGATGAAAAACTGTTTTTT.

Details on this clonotype: The germline gene is not matched at one end of the junction; a read error may be the cause. The rearrangement uses TRBV12-3 or TRBV12-4 and TRBJ2-7; weak D call: TRBD1 (6 bases). The CDR3 length is 11 residues. The CDR3 is CASSAGTNVIF. The CDR3 nucleotides are TGTGCCAGCAGCGCCGGGACAAATGTGATCTTC.

In this sample, this clonotype is medium-sized (0.01 to 0.1%). The gene calls are TRBV12-3 or TRBV12-4 and TRBJ1-1; unclear D gene. This CDR3 comprises 13 residues. Trimming pared 3 bases from V and 1 base from J, leaving 6 bases between. In nucleotides, the CDR3 is TGTGCCAGCAGTTTGGGCCCGAACACTGAAGCTTTCTTT. This translates into CASSLGPNTEAFF.

This clonotype has at least ten counts. The chain recombines TRBV7-2 with TRBJ2-1; 8 bases match TRBD2. The CDR3 runs to 20 residues. Germline lookup yields CDR1 SGHTA and CDR2 FQGNSA. Losses at the gene ends were 3 bases for V and 5 bases for J; bases not matched to a gene: 21. The CDR3 reads CASSFPQGVAGGTWDNEQFF. The CDR3 region has the DNA TGTGCCAGCAGCTTCCCCCAAGGGGTGGCGGGGGGCACCTGGGACAATGAGCAGTTCTTC.

The chain couples TRBV19 to TRBJ1-4; TRBD1 might be the D (5 bases). The CDR3 sequence is 16 residues long. Deletions cut 5 bases from V and 6 bases from J, with 19 bases between. Germline CDR1 is LNHDA and CDR2 is SQIVND (reference sequence). The DNA of the CDR3 is TGTGCCAGTAGTCCCGGGTCGGACATTTGGGATGAAAAACTGTTTTTT. It yields the protein CASSPGSDIWDEKLFF. The full variable domain, its missing parts supplied by reference TRBV19 and TRBJ1-4, is DGGITQSPKYLFRKEGQNVTLSCEQNLNHDAMYWYRQDPGQGLRLIYYSQIVNDFQKGDIAEGYSVSREKKESFPLTVTSAQKNPTAFYLCASSPGSDIWDEKLFFGSGTQLSVL.

The J gene is TRBJ1-3, the V gene TRBV20-1; D is ambiguous. V shed 4 bases and J shed 0 bases, with 10 bases lying between them. This CDR3 has 14 amino acids. Germline CDR1 and CDR2: DFQATT and SNEGSKA (reference sequence). In DNA, the CDR3 is TGCAGTGCTACGGATCCAAGCTCTGGAAACACCATATATTTT. Its translation is CSATDPSSGNTIYF.

This clonotype was detected ten times or more. The chain combines TRBV7-8 with TRBJ2-3; 10 nucleotides match TRBD1. The CDR3 is 16 residues long. Germline CDR1 and CDR2: SGHVS and FQNEAQ. Germline trimming cut 4 bases from V and 3 bases from J; bases unmatched to any gene: 7. DNA for the CDR3: TGTGCCAGCAGCTGGGGACAGGGGAGGGGGACAGATACGCAGTATTTT. Protein sequence: CASSWGQGRGTDTQYF.

This clonotype has only a few counts. This chain uses TRBV28 with TRBJ2-2; 7 bases are a match to TRBD2. Unmatched junction bases numbered 11, after V lost 7 bases and J lost 3 bases. This CDR3 contains 16 residues. The germline V gene encodes CDR1 MDHEN and CDR2 SYDVKM. CDR3 residues: CASTQERGEYTGELFF. In nucleotides, the CDR3 is TGTGCCAGCACCCAAGAGCGGGGAGAATACACCGGGGAGCTGTTTTTT.

This clonotype has only a few counts. This chain links TRBV7-9 with TRBJ2-7, with 10 bases lining up with TRBD2. Looked up from germline, CDR1 is SEHNR and CDR2 is FQNEAQ (reference sequence). The CDR3 extends over 17 amino acids. V lost 5 bases, J lost 0 bases, and 10 bases stayed unmatched. CDR3 loop: CASSPSSSGGRSYEQYF. CDR3 nucleotide sequence: TGTGCCAGCAGCCCGTCCTCTAGCGGGGGCCGCTCCTACGAGCAGTACTTC.

This clonotype was observed a handful of times. The chain uses TRBV12-3 or TRBV12-4 and TRBJ2-2; TRBD2 might be the D (6 bases). The CDR3 consists of 16 residues. Trimming took 5 bases from V and 0 from J, leaving 13 bases between them. The CDR3 region has the DNA TGTGCCAGCAGTCCCCGGGGACTCTCGAACACCGGGGAGCTGTTTTTT. Protein: CASSPRGLSNTGELFF.